These T cell receptor beta chains were read from a single sample in a study of brain T cells in children with intractable seizures. The data were produced by immunoSEQ multiplex PCR, yet TCRdb's version contains in-frame clones alone and is incomplete. The sample carries 340,000 or so clones, over 85% recorded once. Sequenced material: peripheral blood, taken more than 4 months after surgery. Receptor source: a boy younger than two with tuberous sclerosis and intractable seizures. CDR3s include the opening cysteine and the closing phenylalanine or tryptophan.

j_gene | v_gene | CDR3aa
TRBJ1-2 | TRBV10-2 | CASSLDRVNGYTF
TRBJ1-5 | TRBV7-2 | CASSSSSENNQPQHF
TRBJ1-2 | TRBV2 | CASSEGERRGYTF
TRBJ1-1 | TRBV11-2 | CASSLDPGPTEAFF
TRBJ1-1 | TRBV11-3 | CASSLEGTGAGTEAFF
TRBJ1-1 | TRBV28 | CASSLDSKGVTEAFF
TRBJ2-7 | TRBV3-1/TRBV3-2 | CASSPSTGWVSYEQYF
TRBJ2-2 | TRBV11-2 | CASSFLQGGTGELFF
TRBJ2-1 | TRBV6-6 | CASSYQSEQFF
TRBJ1-5 | TRBV4-1 | CASSQEWGTEFNQPQHF
TRBJ2-1 | TRBV19 | CASTTTSGSFDEQFF
TRBJ1-2 | TRBV2 | CASSVSTGFDYGYTF
TRBJ2-3 | TRBV7-6 | CASSFEVADTQYF
TRBJ2-7 | TRBV11-3 | CASSFRSSYEQYF
TRBJ2-3 | TRBV7-9 | CASSVAGVGDTQYF
TRBJ2-3 | TRBV5-1 | CASCGGGNTDTQYF
TRBJ2-1 | TRBV5-8 | CASSYGASGANNEQFF
TRBJ1-2 | TRBV7-3 | CASSLIGGYDGYTF
TRBJ1-4 | TRBV6-5 | CASSSTGDTEKLFF
TRBJ2-1 | TRBV11-3 | CASSAGTSGRYNEQFF
TRBJ1-2 | TRBV15 | CATSRGGGDYGYTF
TRBJ2-1 | TRBV5-5 | CASTTGGPYNEQFF
TRBJ1-2 | TRBV24-1 | CATSDRDRPNYGYTF
TRBJ1-2 | TRBV9 | CASSPGKGAWGYTF
TRBJ2-3 | TRBV12-5 | CASGLEATDTQYF
TRBJ1-2 | TRBV7-9 | CASSLAGGNDYGYTF
TRBJ2-1 | TRBV24-1 | CATSSGRLLNEQFF
TRBJ2-7 | TRBV4-1 | CASSQDTSQKQYF
TRBJ2-7 | TRBV9 | CASSVEGTGVGEQYF
TRBJ1-5 | TRBV19 | CASCVYSNQPQHF
TRBJ1-6 | TRBV19 | CASSIVIRRFSQGESPLHF
TRBJ2-7 | TRBV5-6 | CASSLVTGASSYEQYF
TRBJ2-1 | TRBV18 | CASSPPGQGRNEQFF
TRBJ1-2 | TRBV6-5 | CASGRMIYGYTF
TRBJ1-2 | TRBV12-3/TRBV12-4 | CASSLLGDGYTF
TRBJ2-2 | TRBV9 | CASSVGGGTNTGELFF
TRBJ2-7 | TRBV7-8 | CASSLGGREEQYF
TRBJ1-1 | TRBV23-1 | CASRPDRNTEAFF
TRBJ2-2 | TRBV4-1 | CASSLAPGGYTGELFF
TRBJ1-6 | TRBV9 | CASSPRVEDSPLHF
TRBJ2-7 | TRBV3-1/TRBV3-2 | CASSQEIGSLYEQYF
TRBJ2-7 | TRBV7-7 | CASSPVGFSEQYF
TRBJ2-5 | TRBV30 | CAQKPGQGAQETQYF
TRBJ1-2 | TRBV6-5 | CASSYADGQGNYGYTF
TRBJ2-1 | TRBV24-1 | CATSDLWQPVGQFF
TRBJ2-7 | TRBV11-2 | CASSLLIREQYF
TRBJ2-7 | TRBV2 | CASSERLVSDEQYF
TRBJ1-3 | TRBV7-9 | CASSFQGRPSGNTIYF
TRBJ2-1 | TRBV6-5 | CASSYIGLAGVEQFF
TRBJ2-5 | TRBV21-1 | CASSKQYQETQYF
TRBJ1-2 | TRBV5-1 | CASSTGGAIYGYTF
TRBJ2-1 | TRBV3-1/TRBV3-2 | CASSQDAQGPYNEQFF
TRBJ2-6 | TRBV7-9 | CASSPRLAPGANVLTF
TRBJ2-5 | TRBV7-9 | CASSPDRGQQETQYF